This TCR beta chain derives from a study of blood T cell repertoires in COVID-19. At the level of the study: Samples representing acute and convalescent COVID-19 were sourced from the United States, Italy and Spain. The cDNA or gDNA used as material had been derived from T cells, B-cell-depleted T cells, or PBMCs.

Data came from immunoSEQ multiplex PCR; TCRdb stores just in-frame clones and leaves some out. There are some 300,000 clones in the sample; about 88% occur only once, and around a tenth lies in the top ten. Each participant's cohort was designated according to participant-reported clinical history. What the recovered Cohort 3 donors had was two negative PCRs, clearance, or symptom resolution. V was pared by 6 bases and J by 4 bases, with 13 bases between. The germline V gene encodes CDR1 MDHEN and CDR2 SYDVKM. This CDR3 spans 14 amino acids. The gene calls are TRBV28 and TRBJ1-5; the D gene is possibly TRBD1 (6 bases). The receptor was derived from a woman aged 40-49 years who had recovered from COVID-19. The sample taken for sequencing was PBMCs or T cells enriched from blood (not recorded which). CDR3 protein: CASRQGLGNQPQHF. The CDR3 DNA is TGTGCCAGCAGACAGGGTCTTGGGAATCAGCCCCAGCATTTT.